This section outlines one T cell receptor (beta chain) sequence together with its context. Its antigen is currently not known. No much larger clone is present one base from it, and per-base qualities are unavailable. The donors were about 40 Caucasian individuals from Russia, aged roughly 6 to 90 years, who were systemically healthy. Each donor gave about 10 milliliters of peripheral blood, drawn into EDTA-treated Vacutainer tubes. Ficoll-Paque density-gradient centrifugation was used to isolate PBMCs, with at least 6 million obtained per sample. Total RNA, at least 6 micrograms per sample, was extracted from PBMCs with Trizol reagent. Naive CD45RAhigh/CD27high T cell percentages were measured by flow cytometry on a PBMC aliquot from every donor. The method was 5' RACE. These reads were obtained on an Illumina HiSeq 2500. A second PCR of about 6 to 11 cycles was run with a J-beta primer mix and a sample-barcoded 5' primer. A template-switch 5' adaptor carrying 12 random nucleotides introduced a unique molecular identifier onto each TCR beta cDNA molecule. Each sample yielded at least 3 million CDR3-containing paired-end reads. The Mint cDNA synthesis kit, primed by a TRBC-specific oligonucleotide, was used to synthesize first-strand cDNA from all RNA. Following uracil-DNA glycosylase treatment, all cDNA underwent a first 18-cycle PCR with the universal primers M1SS and BC2_uni_R. Per the original workflow: For normalization, 1 million high-quality reads were randomly selected from each sample, with every read carrying a distinct molecular identifier. Instead of being binned into consensus sequences, reads that shared molecular identifiers were thrown out. CDR3 identification, clonotype clustering and error correction used MiTCR with a Q25 quality threshold and the strictest error-elimination algorithm. Lower-bound total TCR beta diversity was estimated with a nonparametric unseen species model using Euler transformation. TCRdb reran the public reads through fastp at Q25 and MiXCR, keeping productive beta chains. Identical CDR3 proteins give one entry, which carries the most common genes and DNA. For this entry, the V and J calls and clone size follow TCRdb and not the study's own pipeline. Recorded for this sample are over a million distinct CDR3 sequences; less than 50% of them occurred a single time. The ten biggest clones cover 18% of the sample.

The data were taken from a study of blood T cells in healthy people across ages (dated by TCRdb to about 2015). For context, the study as a whole: In model experiments, roughly one uniquely barcoded TCR beta cDNA molecule per two T cells was captured by template switching. Age-related changes in TCR beta repertoire diversity were measured in the study by deep sequencing normalized with unique cDNA molecular identifiers. The donors were split into four age groups: young (average 16 years), middle-aged (over 35), aged (more than 60) and long-lived (under 90). To avoid experimental bias, donors of different ages were randomly spread across the sequencing lanes. The study analyzed two additional independent replicas of 1 million unique cDNA reads from the same blood draw for two donors, one aged 18 to 29 and one aged 80 or older. On the study overall, not on this receptor specifically: Conclusive comparison of naive and antigen-experienced compartments was prevented by the profiling of bulk unsorted PBMCs. As age increased, observed TCR beta diversity per million T cells dropped in a roughly linear way, and a significant reduction was already evident by age 40. The CMV infection status of donors was not known, potentially confounding age-related changes in expanded clonotypes. Observed TCR beta diversity correlated strongly with the percentage of naive T cells measured by flow cytometry. Compared with the aged group, the long-lived group had more naive CD4+ T cells, fewer expanded clones and increased TCR diversity, suggesting age selection. Estimates of total diversity from one million sequenced T cells were regarded as lower bounds and underestimates.

Including cysteine and phenylalanine, the CDR3 has 12 amino acids. The only DNA kept is the CDR3, 36 bases in frame from the first base. The germline V gene (reference sequence) sets CDR1 to DFQATT and CDR2 to SNEGSKA. V is reduced by 5 bases and J by 2 bases, leaving a spacing of 9 bases between them. Rearrangement joined TRBV20-1 to TRBJ2-5; the D region possibly corresponds to TRBD1 (5 bases align). The clonotype originates from a woman in her fifties or sixties in good health. Source material: blood. The CDR3 protein: CSAVRQQETQYF. The nucleotide sequence reads TGCAGTGCTGTCCGACAGCAAGAGACCCAGTACTTC.